The T cell receptor beta chain described here comes from a study of T cells after yellow fever vaccination. Study conclusions and caveats: In post-booster samples, most primary-vaccination clones reappeared (approximately 96% CD4, 75% to 90% CD8).

Details on this clonotype: Its target is unknown.

Per the germline V gene, CDR1 is SQVTM and CDR2 is ANQGSEA. CDR3 size: 12 residues. V dropped 7 bases and J dropped 3; count of bases not matched to a gene: 4. They built TCR cDNA with 5'RACE template switching, a step that put in a universal primer site and UMIs. MiXCR, run by TCRdb on the 5' RACE reads, gives a single entry per CDR3 protein. The table has approximately 120,000 distinct CDR3 sequences, about 15% seen once. The sequence came from a man aged 18 to 35 who received the YFV17D yellow fever vaccine. The sample was CD8+ T cells sorted from PBMCs, taken 5 days after the yellow fever booster vaccination. This chain joins TRBV29-1 and TRBJ2-7; 9 bases fit TRBD1. The CDR3 reads CSAMGQGYEQYF. In DNA, the CDR3 is TGCAGCGCTATGGGACAGGGCTACGAGCAGTACTTC.